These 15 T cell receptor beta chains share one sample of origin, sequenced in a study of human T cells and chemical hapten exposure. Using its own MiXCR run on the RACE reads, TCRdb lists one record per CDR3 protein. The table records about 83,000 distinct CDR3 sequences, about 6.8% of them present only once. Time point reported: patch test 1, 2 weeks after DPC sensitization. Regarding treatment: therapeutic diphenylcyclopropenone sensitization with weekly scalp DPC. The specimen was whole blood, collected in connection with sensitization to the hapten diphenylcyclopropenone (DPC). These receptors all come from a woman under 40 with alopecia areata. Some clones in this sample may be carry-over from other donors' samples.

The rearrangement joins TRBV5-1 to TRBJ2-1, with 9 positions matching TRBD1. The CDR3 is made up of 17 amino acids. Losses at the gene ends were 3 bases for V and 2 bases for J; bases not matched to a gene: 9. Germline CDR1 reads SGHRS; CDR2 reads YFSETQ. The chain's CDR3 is CASSSLRQGGAYNEQFF. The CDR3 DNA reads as TGCGCCAGCAGCTCCCTAAGACAGGGGGGCGCCTACAATGAGCAGTTCTTC.

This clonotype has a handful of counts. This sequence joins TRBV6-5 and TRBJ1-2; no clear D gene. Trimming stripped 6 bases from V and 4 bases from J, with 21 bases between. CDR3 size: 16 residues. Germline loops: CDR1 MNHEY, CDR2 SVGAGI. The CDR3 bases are TGTGCCAGCAGCCGTACTATGACGGACTACCCCTATGGCTACACCTTC. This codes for CASSRTMTDYPYGYTF.

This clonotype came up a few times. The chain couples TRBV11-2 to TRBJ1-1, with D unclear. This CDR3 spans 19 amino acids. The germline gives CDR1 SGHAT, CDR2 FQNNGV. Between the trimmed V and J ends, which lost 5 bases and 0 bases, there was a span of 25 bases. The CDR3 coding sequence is TGTGCCAGCAGCCGTTCCACCCCTCTGGCAACAAATGTGAACACTGAAGCTTTCTTT. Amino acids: CASSRSTPLATNVNTEAFF.

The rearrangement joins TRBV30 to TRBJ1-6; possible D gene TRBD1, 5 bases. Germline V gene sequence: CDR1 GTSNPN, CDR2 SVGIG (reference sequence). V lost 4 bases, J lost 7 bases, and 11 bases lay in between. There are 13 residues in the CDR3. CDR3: CAWNGAGNSPLHF. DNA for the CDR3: TGTGCCTGGAACGGGGCGGGAAATTCACCCCTCCACTTT. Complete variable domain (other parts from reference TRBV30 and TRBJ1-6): SQTIHQWPATLVQPVGSPLSLECTVEGTSNPNLYWYRQAAGRGLQLLFYSVGIGQISSEVPQNLSASRPQDRQFILSSKKLLLSDSGFYLCAWNGAGNSPLHFGNGTRLTVT.

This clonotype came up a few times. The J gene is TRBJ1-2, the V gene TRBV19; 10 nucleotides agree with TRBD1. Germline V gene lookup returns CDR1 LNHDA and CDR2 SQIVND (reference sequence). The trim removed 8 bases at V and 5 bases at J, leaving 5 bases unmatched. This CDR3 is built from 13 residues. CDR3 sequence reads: CASSADRGYGYTF. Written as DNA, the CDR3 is TGTGCCAGTTCCGCGGACAGGGGGTATGGCTACACCTTC. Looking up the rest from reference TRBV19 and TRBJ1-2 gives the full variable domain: DGGITQSPKYLFRKEGQNVTLSCEQNLNHDAMYWYRQDPGQGLRLIYYSQIVNDFQKGDIAEGYSVSREKKESFPLTVTSAQKNPTAFYLCASSADRGYGYTFGSGTRLTVV.

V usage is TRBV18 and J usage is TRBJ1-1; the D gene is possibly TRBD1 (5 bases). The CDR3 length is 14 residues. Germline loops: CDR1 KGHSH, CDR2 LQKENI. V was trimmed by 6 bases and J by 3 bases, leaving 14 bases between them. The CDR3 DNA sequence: TGTGCCAGCTCGATGGGGGTTCGGGACACTGAAGCTTTCTTT. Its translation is CASSMGVRDTEAFF.

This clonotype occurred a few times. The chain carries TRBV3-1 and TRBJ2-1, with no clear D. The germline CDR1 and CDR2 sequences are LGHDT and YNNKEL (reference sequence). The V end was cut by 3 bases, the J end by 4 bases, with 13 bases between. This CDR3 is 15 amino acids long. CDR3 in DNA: TGTGCCAGCAGCCAGGTGTCCGACGGATACAATGAGCAGTTCTTC. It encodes CASSQVSDGYNEQFF.

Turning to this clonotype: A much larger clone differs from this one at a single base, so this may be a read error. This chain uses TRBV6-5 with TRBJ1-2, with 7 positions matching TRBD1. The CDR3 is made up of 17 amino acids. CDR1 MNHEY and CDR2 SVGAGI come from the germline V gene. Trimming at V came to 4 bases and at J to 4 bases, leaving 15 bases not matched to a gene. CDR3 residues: CASSWIIGTALAYGYTF. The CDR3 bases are TGTGCCAGCAGTTGGATTATCGGGACAGCCCTTGCCTATGGCTACACCTTC.

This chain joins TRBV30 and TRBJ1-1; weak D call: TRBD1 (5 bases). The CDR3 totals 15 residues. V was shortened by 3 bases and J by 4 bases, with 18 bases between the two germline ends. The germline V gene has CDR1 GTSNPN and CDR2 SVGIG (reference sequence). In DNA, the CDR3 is TGTGCCTGGAGGAGAAGGGACGGGGGAACCACTGAAGCTTTCTTT. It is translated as CAWRRRDGGTTEAFF. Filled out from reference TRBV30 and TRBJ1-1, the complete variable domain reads SQTIHQWPATLVQPVGSPLSLECTVEGTSNPNLYWYRQAAGRGLQLLFYSVGIGQISSEVPQNLSASRPQDRQFILSSKKLLLSDSGFYLCAWRRRDGGTTEAFFGQGTRLTVV.

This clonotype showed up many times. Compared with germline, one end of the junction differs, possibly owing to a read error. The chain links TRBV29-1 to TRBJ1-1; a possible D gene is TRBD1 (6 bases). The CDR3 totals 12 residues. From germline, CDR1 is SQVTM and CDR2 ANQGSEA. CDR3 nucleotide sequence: TGCAGCGTCCGCGGGGGCAGTGCTGAAGCTTCCTTT. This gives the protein CSVRGGSAEASF.

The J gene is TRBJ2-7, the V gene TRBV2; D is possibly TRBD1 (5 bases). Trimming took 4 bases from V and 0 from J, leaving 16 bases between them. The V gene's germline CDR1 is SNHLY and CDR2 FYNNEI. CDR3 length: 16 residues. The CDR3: CASSVRVPNSSYEQYF. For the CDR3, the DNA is TGTGCCAGCAGTGTCAGGGTCCCGAATAGCTCCTACGAGCAGTACTTC.

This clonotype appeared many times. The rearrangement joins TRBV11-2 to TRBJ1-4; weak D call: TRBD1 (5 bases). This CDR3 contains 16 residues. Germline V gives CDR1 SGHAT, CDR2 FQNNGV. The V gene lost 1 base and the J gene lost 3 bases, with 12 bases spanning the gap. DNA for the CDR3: TGTGCCAGCAGCTTAGTATCGGGGACCTCTAATGAAAAACTGTTTTTT. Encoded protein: CASSLVSGTSNEKLFF.

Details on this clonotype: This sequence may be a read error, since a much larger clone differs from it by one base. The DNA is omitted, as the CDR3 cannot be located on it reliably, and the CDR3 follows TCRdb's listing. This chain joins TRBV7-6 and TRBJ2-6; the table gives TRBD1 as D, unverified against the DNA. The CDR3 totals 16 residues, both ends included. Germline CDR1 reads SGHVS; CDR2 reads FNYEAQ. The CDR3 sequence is CASSLVFGTGANVPTF.

In DNA, the CDR3 is TGTGCCAGCAGCCCATCAACCGCTGCCAATGAGCAGTTCTTC. This codes for CASSPSTAANEQFF. The genes are TRBV14 and TRBJ2-1; no clear D gene. The CDR3 loop spans 14 amino acids. V lost 4 bases and J 6 bases, leaving 13 bases between the germline ends. CDR1 is SGHDN and CDR2 is FVKESK in the germline V gene. Together with reference TRBV14 and TRBJ2-1, the CDR3 gives the full variable domain: EAGVTQFPSHSVIEKGQTVTLRCDPISGHDNLYWYRRVMGKEIKFLLHFVKESKQDESGMPNNRFLAERTGGTYSTLKVQPAELEDSGVYFCASSPSTAANEQFFGPGTRLTVL.

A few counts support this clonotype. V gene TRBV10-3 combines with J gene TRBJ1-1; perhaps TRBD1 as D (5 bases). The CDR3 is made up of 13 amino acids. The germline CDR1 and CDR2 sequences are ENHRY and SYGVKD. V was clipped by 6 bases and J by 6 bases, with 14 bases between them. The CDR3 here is CAIRGSGPAEAFF. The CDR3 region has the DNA TGTGCCATCAGGGGCTCGGGGCCCGCTGAAGCTTTCTTT.